These 32 T cell receptor beta chains share one sample of origin, sequenced in a study of beta chain features in type 1 diabetes. No antigen has been assigned to these receptors. The authors reverse transcribed all of the isolated RNA, so sequencing captured expressed TCRB transcripts. Only in-frame clones appear in the TCRdb table, and some are missing; sequencing was by immunoSEQ multiplex PCR. The repertoire includes some 660,000 clones, more than 13% of them detected once, and approximately 0.039% sits in the top ten. Regarding the study as a whole: TCRB CDR3 length was moderately but significantly reduced in all four CD4+ subsets of Type 1 diabetes patients.

Sample: naive CD4+ T cells from blood. The origin of the receptors is a young man with type 1 diabetes.

This clone was counted only a few times. CDR3 residues: CAIMKEGGSINEQFF. The CDR3 nucleotides are TGTGCCATCATGAAGGAGGGCGGGTCTATCAATGAGCAGTTCTTC. The chain is built from TRBV6-5 and TRBJ2-1, with D perhaps TRBD2 (6 bases). V lost 10 bases, J lost 6 bases, and 22 bases lay in between. The CDR3 has 15 amino acids. Germline CDR1 MNHEY, CDR2 SVGAGI.

The rearrangement uses TRBV5-4 and TRBJ2-3, with 8 bases that match TRBD2. The CDR3 extends over 15 amino acids. Germline CDR1 SGHNT, CDR2 YYREEE (reference sequence). The V gene end was trimmed by 3 bases and the J gene end by 0 bases; junction bases not matched to a gene: 3. The CDR3: CASSSTGGSTDTQYF. The CDR3 DNA is TGTGCCAGCAGCTCTACGGGGGGGAGCACAGATACGCAGTATTTT.

This clone was recorded a few times. The rearrangement uses TRBV6-5 and TRBJ2-7, with 7 bases lining up with TRBD2. CDR3 size: 16 residues. CDR1 is MNHEY and CDR2 is SVGAGI in the germline V gene. The V segment lost 4 bases and the J segment 6 bases; nucleotides outside the gene matches: 15. CDR3 sequence: CASSSSGLGILGEQYF. DNA of the CDR3: TGTGCCAGCAGTTCTAGCGGACTAGGAATTCTTGGCGAGCAGTACTTC.

This sequence joins TRBV5-6 and TRBJ2-4, with D unresolved. Deletions cut 4 bases from V and 9 bases from J, with 11 bases between. Germline assignment: CDR1 SGHDT and CDR2 YYEEEE. The CDR3 runs 12 residues. The CDR3 nucleotides are TGTGCCAGCAGCCTTGCTTGGGGCATTCAGTACTTC. Protein sequence: CASSLAWGIQYF.

This clone was seen a handful of times. V gene TRBV15 combines with J gene TRBJ1-1; D uncertain. Trimming stripped 5 bases from V and 1 base from J, with 23 bases between. The CDR3 contains 18 residues. Germline CDR1 LNHNV, CDR2 YYDKDF (reference sequence). CDR3 DNA sequence: TGTGCCACCAGCCTTGGGCTTGTACCATACCACAAGAACACTGAAGCTTTCTTT. This translates into CATSLGLVPYHKNTEAFF.

V is TRBV28 and J is TRBJ2-5; possible D gene TRBD1, 6 bases. The CDR3 loop spans 13 amino acids. Germline CDR1 reads MDHEN; CDR2 reads SYDVKM. V lost 6 bases and J lost 4, with 12 bases in between. CDR3 sequence (DNA): TGTGCCAGCAGGGCAGGGGCGGGAGAGACCCAGTACTTC. It translates to CASRAGAGETQYF.

This clone was detected a few times. The V gene is TRBV5-1, the J gene TRBJ1-5, with a weak D call TRBD1 (6 bases). This CDR3 has 14 residues. The V end was cut by 9 bases, the J end by 6 bases, with 19 bases between. Germline V CDR1 and CDR2: SGHRS, YFSETQ. The CDR3: CATSTGDGSQPQHF. CDR3 coding DNA: TGCGCCACCTCGACAGGTGATGGGAGTCAGCCCCAGCATTTT.

The rearrangement uses TRBV5-4 and TRBJ2-7; D is unresolved. This CDR3 is 12 amino acids long. Germline V CDR1 and CDR2: SGHNT, YYREEE (reference sequence). V was pared by 6 bases and J by 6 bases, with 13 bases between. DNA of the CDR3: TGTGCCAGCATGAGAGACCGCTCCGAGCAGTACTTC. Its translation: CASMRDRSEQYF.

This clone turned up a few times. The chain recombines TRBV6-5 with TRBJ2-7, with D perhaps matching TRBD2 (5 bases). Trimming took off 10 bases at V and 7 bases at J, with 14 bases between the two ends. The V gene's germline CDR1 is MNHEY and CDR2 SVGAGI. This CDR3 has 11 amino acids. The CDR3 is CATRQGREQYF. The CDR3 nucleotides read TGTGCCACCCGACAAGGGAGAGAGCAGTACTTC.

The sample holds a few counts of this clone. This chain connects TRBV30 to TRBJ2-5; 9 bases match TRBD2. Germline trimming cut 3 bases from V and 4 bases from J; bases unmatched to any gene: 0. The CDR3 covers 12 residues. CDR1 is GTSNPN, CDR2 SVGIG, per germline (reference sequence). CDR3 region: CAWRAGGETQYF. Here the CDR3 DNA reads TGTGCCTGGAGAGCGGGAGGAGAGACCCAGTACTTC. The whole variable domain, filled in from reference TRBV30 and TRBJ2-5, reads SQTIHQWPATLVQPVGSPLSLECTVEGTSNPNLYWYRQAAGRGLQLLFYSVGIGQISSEVPQNLSASRPQDRQFILSSKKLLLSDSGFYLCAWRAGGETQYFGPGTRLLVL.

The chain joins TRBV2 to TRBJ2-7; D unresolved. The V end was cut by 1 base, the J end by 4 bases, with 5 bases between. The germline CDR1 and CDR2 sequences are SNHLY and FYNNEI. CDR3 length equals 12 residues. The CDR3 nucleotides read TGTGCCAGCAGTGAAGGGATATACGAGCAGTACTTC. Residues: CASSEGIYEQYF.

This clone was counted only a few times. The chain recombines TRBV14 with TRBJ2-3; TRBD2 aligns across 9 bases. Germline loops: CDR1 SGHDN, CDR2 FVKESK. The CDR3 has 17 residues. J was trimmed by 3 bases and V by 1 base; bases with no gene match: 8. The CDR3 protein is CASSQGRTSEATDTQYF. The CDR3 coding sequence is TGTGCCAGCAGCCAAGGGCGGACTAGCGAAGCAACAGATACGCAGTATTTT.

This clone was counted only a few times. V usage is TRBV21-1 and J usage is TRBJ1-4; the table gives TRBD1 as D, unverified against the DNA. TRBV21-1 is flagged as a pseudogene. This CDR3 region has 13 residues. CDR3 loop: CASSDRDEEKLFF. For the CDR3, the DNA is TGTGCCAGCAGCGACAGGGATGAGGAAAAACTGTTTTTT.

The CDR3 is CASSPVRELTDTQYF. CDR3 DNA sequence: TGTGCCAGCTCACCAGTCAGGGAGCTCACAGATACGCAGTATTTT. The chain links TRBV18 to TRBJ2-3; D is perhaps TRBD1 or TRBD2 (5 bases each). Trimming stripped 2 bases from V and 2 bases from J, with 11 bases between. There are 15 residues in the CDR3. In germline, CDR1 is KGHSH, CDR2 LQKENI.

A few counts support this clone. The V and J genes are TRBV27 and TRBJ1-4; the match to TRBD1 covers 9 bases. Germline values: CDR1 MNHEY, CDR2 SMNVEV (reference sequence). This CDR3 has 14 amino acids. Trimming cost V 8 bases and J 5 bases; bases outside gene matches: 6. The CDR3 sequence is CASSGTGINEKLFF. The DNA of the CDR3 is TGTGCCAGCTCCGGGACAGGGATCAATGAAAAACTGTTTTTT. The full variable domain, completed using reference TRBV27 and TRBJ1-4, is EAQVTQNPRYLITVTGKKLTVTCSQNMNHEYMSWYRQDPGLGLRQIYYSMNVEVTDKGDVPEGYKVSRKEKRNFPLILESPSPNQTSLYFCASSGTGINEKLFFGSGTQLSVL.

This chain links TRBV30 with TRBJ1-4; no clear D. The length of the CDR3 is 14 residues. V was pared by 8 bases and J by 0 bases, with 13 bases between. Germline CDR1 GTSNPN, CDR2 SVGIG (reference sequence). The CDR3 protein is CAATVRTTNEKLFF. CDR3 sequence (DNA): TGTGCCGCCACGGTGAGGACAACTAATGAAAAACTGTTTTTT.

This clone has only a few counts. V gene TRBV30 combines with J gene TRBJ1-2; D ambiguous. V was pared by 8 bases and J by 3 bases, with 16 bases between. Germline loops: CDR1 GTSNPN, CDR2 SVGIG (reference sequence). The CDR3 has 13 residues. The CDR3 reads CAGPPRVDYGYTF. CDR3 coding DNA: TGTGCCGGCCCACCCCGGGTTGACTATGGCTACACCTTC.

This clone was recorded a few times. The V and J genes are TRBV13 and TRBJ1-6, with TRBD1 matching over 8 bases. Germline V gene lookup returns CDR1 PRHDT and CDR2 FYEKMQ (reference sequence). Trimming took 3 bases from V and 3 from J; bases not matched to a gene: 13. The CDR3 has 19 amino acids. The CDR3 protein is CASSLRVRDRSNYNSPLHF. CDR3 nucleotide sequence: TGTGCCAGCAGCTTGCGAGTCCGGGACAGGTCGAACTATAATTCACCCCTCCACTTT.

This clone has a handful of counts. The rearrangement links TRBV30 to TRBJ2-3; no firm D call. Trimming took off 5 bases at V and 8 bases at J, with 11 bases between the two ends. The CDR3 contains 11 residues. CDR1 and CDR2 from the germline V gene are GTSNPN and SVGIG (reference sequence). CDR3 sequence: CAWEIATTQYF. CDR3 sequence (DNA): TGTGCCTGGGAAATCGCAACTACGCAGTATTTT.

This clone has just a few counts. The chain has TRBV29-1 and TRBJ1-1; no clear D. This CDR3 has 15 amino acids. Trimming removed 7 bases from V and 3 bases from J, with 21 bases in between. Germline V gene data show CDR1 as SQVTM and CDR2 as ANQGSEA. CDR3 in amino acids: CSAKIQDTPHTEAFF. CDR3 coding DNA: TGCAGCGCCAAAATTCAAGATACCCCCCACACTGAAGCTTTCTTT.

The chain couples TRBV5-6 to TRBJ1-1; 8 bases line up with TRBD1. With 3 bases clipped from V and 2 bases from J, the junction kept 12 bases outside the gene matches. This CDR3 has 17 residues. The germline V gene encodes CDR1 SGHDT and CDR2 YYEEEE. Written as DNA, the CDR3 is TGTGCCAGCAGCTGCCTCCATCGAGACAGGGGTAACACTGAAGCTTTCTTT. Translating it yields CASSCLHRDRGNTEAFF.

The rearrangement links TRBV5-1 to TRBJ1-4; the D gene is possibly TRBD1 (6 bases). The germline V gene encodes CDR1 SGHRS and CDR2 YFSETQ. The CDR3 contains 15 residues. Deletions cut 0 bases from V and 7 bases from J, with 13 bases between. The CDR3 spells CASSLGQVQGEKLFF. CDR3 DNA: TGCGCCAGCAGCTTGGGACAGGTTCAGGGTGAAAAACTGTTTTTT.

This clone was observed a few times. The chain has TRBV14 and TRBJ2-2; D gene ambiguous. The CDR3 length is 14 residues. The germline CDR1 and CDR2 sequences are SGHDN and FVKESK. V was trimmed by 4 bases and J by 0 bases, leaving 6 bases between them. The CDR3 region is CASSLMPNTGELFF. The DNA of the CDR3 is TGTGCCAGCAGCCTAATGCCGAACACCGGGGAGCTGTTTTTT.

This clone turned up a few times. The gene calls are TRBV2 and TRBJ2-7; TRBD1 is a possible D gene (6 bases). V was cut by 2 bases and J by 0 bases, with 14 bases left in between. In germline, CDR1 is SNHLY, CDR2 FYNNEI. The CDR3 is 16 amino acids. In nucleotides, the CDR3 is TGTGCCAGCAGTGAACAGGGACAAGCCCTCTCCTACGAGCAGTACTTC. It yields the protein CASSEQGQALSYEQYF.

This clone was seen only a few times. The chain is built from TRBV4-1 and TRBJ2-1; 8 bases fit TRBD2. Per the germline V gene, CDR1 is MGHRA and CDR2 is YSYEKL. This CDR3 region has 16 residues. The J segment lost 7 bases and the V segment lost 8 bases, leaving 16 bases of the junction unmatched. CDR3 region: CASSSPRGGLMNEQFF. DNA for the CDR3: TGCGCCAGCTCCTCACCCCGGGGGGGCCTTATGAATGAGCAGTTCTTC.

This clone has just a few counts. The chain employs TRBV25-1 and TRBJ2-6; no reliable D call. Germline CDR1 MGHDK, CDR2 SYGVNS. There are 15 residues in the CDR3. The V and J ends lost 6 bases and 2 bases respectively, with 11 bases between them. DNA for the CDR3: TGTGCCAGCAGCCAAGTCTCCCCTGGGGCCAACGTCCTGACTTTC. It encodes CASSQVSPGANVLTF.

The genes are TRBV14 and TRBJ2-3; D gene uncertain. The V gene's germline CDR1 is SGHDN and CDR2 FVKESK. V was cut by 6 bases and J by 13 bases, with 17 bases left in between. There are 12 residues in the CDR3. The CDR3 nucleotides read TGTGCCAGCAGTCCAACGGGTGTGAGGAAGTATTTT. Residues: CASSPTGVRKYF.

This chain connects TRBV29-1 to TRBJ2-1, with 13 bases matching TRBD2. With V trimmed by 6 bases and J by 8 bases, 7 bases remained unmatched. The CDR3 runs to 14 residues. Germline V gene data show CDR1 as SQVTM and CDR2 as ANQGSEA. CDR3 sequence (DNA): TGCAGCGTGGTACTAGCGGGAGGGCCCCATGAGCAGTTCTTC. Amino acids: CSVVLAGGPHEQFF.

The V gene is TRBV4-2, the J gene TRBJ2-4; TRBD2 is a possible D gene (5 bases). The CDR3 covers 18 residues. The germline V gene encodes CDR1 LGHNA and CDR2 YNFKEQ. The ends were cut back, 4 bases at V and 1 base at J, with 20 bases in the middle. Written as DNA, the CDR3 is TGTGCCAGCAGCCCCAAAAAAGGAGAGGGTTCGGCCAAAAACATTCAGTACTTC. Its protein is CASSPKKGEGSAKNIQYF.

This clone appeared a few times. CDR3 DNA sequence: TGTGCCAGCAGAAAAGGGGGACTAGCGGACTACAATGAGCAGTTCTTC. This encodes CASRKGGLADYNEQFF. This chain uses TRBV6-6 with TRBJ2-1, with 11 bases fitting TRBD2. The germline V gene encodes CDR1 MNHNY and CDR2 SVGAGI (reference sequence). The CDR3 has 16 amino acids. J lost 3 bases, V lost 6 bases, and 7 bases had no gene match.

The chain joins TRBV5-1 to TRBJ2-5, with D unclear. The J call is doubtful: the DNA matches TRBJ2-7 better. This CDR3 has 13 residues. The germline V gene encodes CDR1 SGHRS and CDR2 YFSETQ. CDR3 sequence reads: CASSGDTSYEQYF. As DNA, the CDR3 is TGCGCCAGCAGCGGAGACACCTCCTACGAGCAGTACTTC.

This chain links TRBV6-5 with TRBJ2-5; 7 positions agree with TRBD1. V lost 9 bases to trimming and J lost 4 bases; unmatched junction nucleotides: 14. Germline-derived CDR1 and CDR2 are MNHEY and SVGAGI. CDR3 length: 15 residues. The CDR3 loop is CASRRFGTERETQYF. The CDR3 DNA reads TGTGCCAGTCGAAGATTCGGGACAGAACGAGAGACCCAGTACTTC.